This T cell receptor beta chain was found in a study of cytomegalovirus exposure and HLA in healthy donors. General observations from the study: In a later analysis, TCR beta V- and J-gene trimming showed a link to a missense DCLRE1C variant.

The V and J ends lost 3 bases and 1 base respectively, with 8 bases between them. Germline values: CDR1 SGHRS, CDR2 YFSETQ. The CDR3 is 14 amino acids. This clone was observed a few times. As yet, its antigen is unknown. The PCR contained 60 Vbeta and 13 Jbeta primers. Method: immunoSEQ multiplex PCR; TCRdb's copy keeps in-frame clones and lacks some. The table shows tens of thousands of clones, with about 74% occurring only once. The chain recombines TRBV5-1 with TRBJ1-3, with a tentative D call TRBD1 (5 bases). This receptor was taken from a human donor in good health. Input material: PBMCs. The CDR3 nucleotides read TGCGCCAGCAGCTCAGACAGTTCTGGAAACACCATATATTTT. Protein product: CASSSDSSGNTIYF.